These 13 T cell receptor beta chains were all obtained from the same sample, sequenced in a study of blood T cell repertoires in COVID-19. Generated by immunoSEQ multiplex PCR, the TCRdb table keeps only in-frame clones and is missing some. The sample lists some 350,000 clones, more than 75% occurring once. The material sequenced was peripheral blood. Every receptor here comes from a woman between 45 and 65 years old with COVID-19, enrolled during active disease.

CDR3 bases: TGCGCCAGCAGCTTGGGGGGCAGGCCCTACGAGCAGTACTTC. Its protein is CASSLGGRPYEQYF. V and J are TRBV5-1 and TRBJ2-7; possibly TRBD1 for D (5 bases). CDR3 length equals 14 residues. Trimming cost V 0 bases and J 2 bases, with 9 bases left between them. Germline V CDR1 and CDR2: SGHRS, YFSETQ.

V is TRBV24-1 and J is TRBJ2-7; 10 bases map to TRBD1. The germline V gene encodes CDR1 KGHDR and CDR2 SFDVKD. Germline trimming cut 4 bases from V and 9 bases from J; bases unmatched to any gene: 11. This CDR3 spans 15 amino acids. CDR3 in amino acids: CATSDPPGQGIGQYF. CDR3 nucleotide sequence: TGTGCCACCAGTGACCCCCCGGGACAGGGGATAGGGCAGTACTTC.

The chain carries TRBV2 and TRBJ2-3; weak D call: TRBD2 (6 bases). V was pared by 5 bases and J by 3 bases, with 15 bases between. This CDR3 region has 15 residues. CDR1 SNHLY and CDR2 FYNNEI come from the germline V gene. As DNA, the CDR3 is TGTGCCAGCAGTTGGGCTAGCGCAAGTACAGATACGCAGTATTTT. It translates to CASSWASASTDTQYF.

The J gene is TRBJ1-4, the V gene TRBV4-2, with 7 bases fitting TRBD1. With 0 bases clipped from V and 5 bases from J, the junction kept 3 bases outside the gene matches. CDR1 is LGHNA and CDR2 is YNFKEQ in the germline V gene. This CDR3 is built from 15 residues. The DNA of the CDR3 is TGTGCCAGCAGCCAAGAAGAGGGACAGAATGAAAAACTGTTTTTT. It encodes CASSQEEGQNEKLFF.

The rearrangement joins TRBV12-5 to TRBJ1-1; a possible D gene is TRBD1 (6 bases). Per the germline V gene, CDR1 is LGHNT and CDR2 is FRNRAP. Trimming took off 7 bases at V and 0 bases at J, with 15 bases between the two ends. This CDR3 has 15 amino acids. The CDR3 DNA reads TGTGCTAGTGTCTCGACAGGTATCTTGAACACTGAAGCTTTCTTT. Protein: CASVSTGILNTEAFF.

The CDR3 DNA sequence: TGCAGTGCTCGAGAGCCCCTCAATCCAGATACGCAGTATTTT. Its protein product is CSAREPLNPDTQYF. The chain uses TRBV29-1 and TRBJ2-3; no clear D gene. Germline CDR1 and CDR2: SQVTM and ANQGSEA. The length of the CDR3 is 14 residues.

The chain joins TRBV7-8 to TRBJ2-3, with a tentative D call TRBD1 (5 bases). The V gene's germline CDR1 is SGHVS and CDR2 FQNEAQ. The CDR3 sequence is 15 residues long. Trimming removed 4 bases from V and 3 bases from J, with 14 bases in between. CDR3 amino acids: CASSSMARVTDTQYF. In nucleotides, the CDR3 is TGTGCCAGCAGCTCAATGGCCAGGGTAACAGATACGCAGTATTTT.

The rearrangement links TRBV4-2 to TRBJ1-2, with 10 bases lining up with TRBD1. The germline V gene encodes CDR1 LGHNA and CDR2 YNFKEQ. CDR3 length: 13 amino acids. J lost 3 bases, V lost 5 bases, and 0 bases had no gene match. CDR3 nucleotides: TGTGCCAGCAGCGGGACAGGGGACTATGGCTACACCTTC. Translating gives CASSGTGDYGYTF.

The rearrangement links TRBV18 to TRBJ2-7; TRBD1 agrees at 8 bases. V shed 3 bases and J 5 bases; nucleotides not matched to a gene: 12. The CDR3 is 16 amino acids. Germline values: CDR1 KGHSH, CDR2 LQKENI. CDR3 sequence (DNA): TGTGCCAGCTCACCGAACCAGGGGGCGACCGCAGACGAGCAGTACTTC. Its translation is CASSPNQGATADEQYF.

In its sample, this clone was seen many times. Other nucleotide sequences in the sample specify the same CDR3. The CDR3 nucleotides are TGTGCCAGCTCACCAGACAGGGGAGGCAATCAGCCCCAGCATTTT. As protein: CASSPDRGGNQPQHF. The chain uses TRBV18 and TRBJ1-5; 8 bases align to TRBD1. The CDR3 is made up of 15 amino acids. Germline lookup yields CDR1 KGHSH and CDR2 LQKENI. Losses at the gene ends were 2 bases for V and 2 bases for J; bases not matched to a gene: 2.

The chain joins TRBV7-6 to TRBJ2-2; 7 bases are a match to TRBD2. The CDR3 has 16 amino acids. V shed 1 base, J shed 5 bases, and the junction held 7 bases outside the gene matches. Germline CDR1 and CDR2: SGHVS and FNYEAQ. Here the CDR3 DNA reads TGTGCCAGCAGCTTAGGGCGGGAGAGGAGAACCGGGGAGCTGTTTTTT. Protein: CASSLGRERRTGELFF.

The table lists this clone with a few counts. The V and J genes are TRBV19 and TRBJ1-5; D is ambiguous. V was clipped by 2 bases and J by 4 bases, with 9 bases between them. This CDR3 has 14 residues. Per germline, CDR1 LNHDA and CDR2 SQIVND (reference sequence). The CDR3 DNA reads TGTGCCAGTAGTATACGATCCGGTAATCAGCCCCAGCATTTT. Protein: CASSIRSGNQPQHF. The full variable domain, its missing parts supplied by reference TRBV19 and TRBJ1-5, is DGGITQSPKYLFRKEGQNVTLSCEQNLNHDAMYWYRQDPGQGLRLIYYSQIVNDFQKGDIAEGYSVSREKKESFPLTVTSAQKNPTAFYLCASSIRSGNQPQHFGDGTRLSIL.

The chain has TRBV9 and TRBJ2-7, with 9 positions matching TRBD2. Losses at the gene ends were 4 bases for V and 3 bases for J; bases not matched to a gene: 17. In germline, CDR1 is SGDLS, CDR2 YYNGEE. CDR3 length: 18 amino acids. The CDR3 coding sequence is TGTGCCAGCAGCCGCGGGGGGGGCCGCGGGCTAGCGGGCTACGAGCAGTACTTC. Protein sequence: CASSRGGGRGLAGYEQYF.